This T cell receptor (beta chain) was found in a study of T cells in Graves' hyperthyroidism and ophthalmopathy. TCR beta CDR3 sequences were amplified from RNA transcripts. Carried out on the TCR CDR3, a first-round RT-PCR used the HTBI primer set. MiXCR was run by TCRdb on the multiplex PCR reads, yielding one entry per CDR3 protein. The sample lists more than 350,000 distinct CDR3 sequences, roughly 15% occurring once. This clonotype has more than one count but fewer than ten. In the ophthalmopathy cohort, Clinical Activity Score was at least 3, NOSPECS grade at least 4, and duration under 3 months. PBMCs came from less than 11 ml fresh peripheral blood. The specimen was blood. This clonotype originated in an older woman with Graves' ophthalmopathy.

For the CDR3, the DNA is TGTGCCAGCAGTCCTTGGGTAGGGGGCTACGAGCAGTACTTC. Translating it yields CASSPWVGGYEQYF. The chain links TRBV27 to TRBJ2-7; weak D call: TRBD1 (6 bases). Deletions cut 5 bases from V and 3 bases from J, with 14 bases between. There are 14 residues in the CDR3. Per germline, CDR1 MNHEY and CDR2 SMNVEV (reference sequence).